Listed below are T cell receptor beta chains from one sample, sequenced in a study of Graves' ophthalmopathy and Graves' hyperthyroidism. TCRdb called the multiplex PCR reads again in MiXCR, with one record for every CDR3 protein. This table holds 450,000 to 600,000 distinct CDR3 sequences, approximately 35% found once. The material sequenced was peripheral blood or thyroid tissue (not recorded which). The source of these receptors is an adult man with Graves' hyperthyroidism. Each CDR3 is given with its conserved first and last residue.

v_gene,CDR3aa
TRBV30,CAWMGGDEKLFF
TRBV7-9,CASSPGQGAPGELFF
TRBV7-9,CASSPQDGTEAFF
TRBV7-2,CASSLADRVKNTGELFF
TRBV6-6,CASIIRGGAIGELFF
TRBV19,CASSRPFYGYTF
TRBV7-6,CASSLGRDRAGQYF
TRBV19,CASSIRYWTDSYEQYF
TRBV29-1,CSVDIATASDTQYF
TRBV29-1,CSVGGTGAGNTIYF
TRBV6-5,CASSYSGQGAPETQYF
TRBV9,CASSVAQGMETQYF